The 31 T cell receptor beta chains presented below share a single source sample, sequenced in a study of cytomegalovirus exposure and HLA in healthy donors. Vbeta (60) and Jbeta (13) primers were used in the PCR. Repertoires were generated with immunoSEQ multiplex PCR, while TCRdb's copy carries only in-frame clones and drops some. The data show about 90,000 clones, 62% seen once. Sequencing input: PBMCs. The receptors shown here come from a woman aged 30 to 39 in good health and CMV-seropositive.

The chain links TRBV4-2 to TRBJ2-7; 16 positions agree with TRBD2. The CDR3 consists of 19 residues. Unmatched junction bases numbered 14, after V lost 4 bases and J lost 5 bases. Germline V gives CDR1 LGHNA, CDR2 YNFKEQ. CDR3 bases: TGTGCCAGCAGCCGGACCGGGACTAGCGGGGGGGTAGATCCTCACGAGCAGTACTTC. This gives the protein CASSRTGTSGGVDPHEQYF.

This chain links TRBV29-1 with TRBJ2-7; 7 bases fit TRBD2. There are 11 residues in the CDR3. Per the germline V gene, CDR1 is SQVTM and CDR2 is ANQGSEA. Trimming removed 4 bases from V and 10 bases from J; junction bases left unmatched: 7. The CDR3 loop reads CSVGGGEGQYF. Here the CDR3 DNA reads TGCAGCGTTGGGGGAGGGGAGGGCCAGTACTTC.

This clone was seen a handful of times. DNA of the CDR3: TGTGCCAGCAGCTTAGAAACAGGGTCCACTGAAGCTTTCTTT. This encodes CASSLETGSTEAFF. J is TRBJ1-1 and V is TRBV11-3; a possible D gene is TRBD1 (6 bases). V gave up 0 bases and J gave up 4 bases, with 9 bases separating them. Per the germline V gene, CDR1 is SGHNT and CDR2 is YENEEA. The CDR3 runs to 14 residues.

The chain employs TRBV14 and TRBJ2-7; perhaps TRBD1 as D (6 bases). V lost 5 bases to trimming and J lost 4 bases, with 15 bases between them. The CDR3 has 14 residues. Per the germline V gene, CDR1 is SGHDN and CDR2 is FVKESK. The CDR3 protein is CASSFRDKPYEQYF. As DNA, the CDR3 is TGTGCCAGCAGCTTTAGGGACAAACCTTACGAGCAGTACTTC.

This chain joins TRBV28 and TRBJ1-4; D not resolved. From germline, CDR1 is MDHEN and CDR2 SYDVKM. The CDR3 is 14 amino acids. Trimming removed 8 bases from V and 0 bases from J, with 10 bases in between. CDR3: CASGLGATNEKLFF. The DNA of the CDR3 is TGTGCCAGCGGCTTGGGAGCAACTAATGAAAAACTGTTTTTT.

A few counts support this clone. The chain combines TRBV15 with TRBJ2-6; the match to TRBD2 covers 8 bases. V shed 4 bases, J shed 4 bases, and the junction held 6 bases outside the gene matches. This CDR3 spans 16 amino acids. Per the germline V gene, CDR1 is LNHNV and CDR2 is YYDKDF (reference sequence). CDR3 DNA sequence: TGTGCCACCAGCATCGGGGGGGAGGTAGGGGCCAACGTCCTGACTTTC. Translation gives CATSIGGEVGANVLTF.

The rearrangement links TRBV5-4 to TRBJ1-6; D gene ambiguous. Looked up from germline, CDR1 is SGHNT and CDR2 is YYREEE (reference sequence). The CDR3 sequence is 13 residues long. With 2 bases removed from V and 8 bases from J, the gap between germline ends came to 8 bases. CDR3: CASSFIVDSPLHF. The CDR3 nucleotides are TGTGCCAGCAGCTTTATAGTTGATTCACCCCTCCACTTT.

The J gene is TRBJ1-5, the V gene TRBV5-1; D is ambiguous. CDR3 length: 13 amino acids. Per the germline V gene, CDR1 is SGHRS and CDR2 is YFSETQ. Trimming removed 2 bases at V and 1 base at J, with 4 bases between. The CDR3 DNA follows: TGCGCCAGCAGCTTCGGGAGCAATCAGCCCCAGCATTTT. Its protein product is CASSFGSNQPQHF.

The chain combines TRBV11-2 with TRBJ1-2, with TRBD1 matching 7 bases. Germline CDR1 SGHAT, CDR2 FQNNGV. The CDR3 is 14 amino acids. J gave up 3 bases and V 6 bases, and 7 bases lay outside the gene matches. CDR3 in DNA: TGTGCCAGCAGAATAACAGGGGCGGACTATGGCTACACCTTC. This codes for CASRITGADYGYTF.

The chain has TRBV21-1 and TRBJ1-4; TRBD1 reflects the table's D call only, with no check against the DNA. TRBV21-1 constitutes a pseudogene. The CDR3 has 16 amino acids. The chain's CDR3 is CASSRPNRDRGEKLFF. The CDR3 coding sequence is TGTGCCAGCAGCAGACCAAACCGAGACAGGGGTGAAAAACTGTTTTTT.

The chain uses TRBV18 and TRBJ2-5; D remains unclear. Germline CDR1 is KGHSH and CDR2 is LQKENI. CDR3 length: 14 amino acids. V was cut by 3 bases and J by 1 base, with 9 bases left in between. This chain's CDR3 is CASSPRVIQETQYF. The CDR3, as DNA: TGTGCCAGCTCACCCCGGGTGATCCAAGAGACCCAGTACTTC.

The V call is TRBV29-1, the J call TRBJ1-2, with 9 bases lining up with TRBD1. The CDR3 covers 15 residues. V shed 7 bases and J 2 bases; nucleotides not matched to a gene: 11. Germline V gene data show CDR1 as SQVTM and CDR2 as ANQGSEA. The DNA of the CDR3 is TGCAGCGCAGGGGACAGGGAGGAAGCCAACTATGGCTACACCTTC. It encodes CSAGDREEANYGYTF.

A single count supports this clone. This sequence joins TRBV4-3 and TRBJ1-1, with D maybe TRBD1 (5 bases). Germline assignment: CDR1 LGHNA and CDR2 YSLEER. The ends were cut back, 4 bases at V and 0 bases at J, with 15 bases in the middle. This CDR3 contains 16 residues. Here the CDR3 reads CASSPGSPGVNTEAFF. The CDR3 nucleotides are TGCGCCAGCAGCCCTGGCTCCCCGGGGGTGAACACTGAAGCTTTCTTT.

The chain links TRBV11-2 to TRBJ1-6, with no clear D. Per germline, CDR1 SGHAT and CDR2 FQNNGV. The CDR3 consists of 14 residues. V lost 0 bases, J lost 10 bases, and 10 bases lay in between. This CDR3 is CASSLDRRLSPLHF. The CDR3 coding sequence is TGTGCCAGCAGCTTAGATCGGAGGTTGTCACCCCTCCACTTT.

The CDR3 nucleotides read TGTGCCAGCAGCGCGGGACAGGGAAAGCGGAATGAAAAACTGTTTTTT. Its protein is CASSAGQGKRNEKLFF. This chain connects TRBV7-9 to TRBJ1-4, with 9 bases aligning to TRBD1. Germline trimming cut 5 bases from V and 5 bases from J; bases unmatched to any gene: 9. There are 16 residues in the CDR3. Germline CDR1 reads SEHNR; CDR2 reads FQNEAQ (reference sequence).

The chain uses TRBV11-2 and TRBJ1-5; D ambiguous. Germline values: CDR1 SGHAT, CDR2 FQNNGV. The CDR3 covers 16 residues. V lost 5 bases to trimming and J lost 2 bases, with 16 bases between them. CDR3 sequence reads: CASSVGGFRGNQPQHF. The CDR3 DNA follows: TGTGCCAGCAGCGTAGGAGGGTTTCGGGGCAATCAGCCCCAGCATTTT.

The DNA for the CDR3 is TGTGCCAGCAGCTCGAAAAGGGACAGGGTGAATGAAAAACTGTTTTTT. Its protein is CASSSKRDRVNEKLFF. The chain employs TRBV7-8 and TRBJ1-4; 9 bases are shared with TRBD1. V dropped 4 bases and J dropped 5; count of bases not matched to a gene: 8. There are 16 residues in the CDR3. Germline lookup yields CDR1 SGHVS and CDR2 FQNEAQ.

This chain connects TRBV7-2 to TRBJ2-2; 8 bases match TRBD1. The V segment lost 2 bases and the J segment 6 bases; nucleotides outside the gene matches: 8. The CDR3 loop spans 16 amino acids. Germline CDR1 is SGHTA and CDR2 is FQGNSA. CDR3 residues: CASSLFAGGISGELFF. The CDR3 bases are TGTGCCAGCAGCTTATTCGCAGGGGGCATATCCGGGGAGCTGTTTTTT.

This clone was detected only once. This chain joins TRBV5-1 and TRBJ2-7; 7 bases match TRBD2. The CDR3 loop spans 15 amino acids. V gave up 4 bases and J gave up 1 base; unmatched junction bases: 8. CDR1 is SGHRS, CDR2 YFSETQ, per germline. The CDR3 nucleotides read TGCGCCAGCAGCATATCTAGCGGACCTTCCTACGAGCAGTACTTC. Protein: CASSISSGPSYEQYF. The variable domain in full, with the rest retrieved from reference TRBV5-1 and TRBJ2-7, is KAGVTQTPRYLIKTRGQQVTLSCSPISGHRSVSWYQQTPGQGLQFLFEYFSETQRNKGNFPGRFSGRQFSNSRSEMNVSTLELGDSALYLCASSISSGPSYEQYFGPGTRLTVT.

The chain combines TRBV7-2 with TRBJ2-5; TRBD2 is a possible D gene (6 bases). The V end lost 3 bases, the J end lost 5 bases, and 13 bases lay between the germline ends. The germline CDR1 and CDR2 sequences are SGHTA and FQGNSA. The CDR3 runs 14 residues. The DNA of the CDR3 is TGTGCCAGCAGCTTGACAGCACGGGGGGAGACCCAGTACTTC. This encodes CASSLTARGETQYF.

The chain links TRBV18 to TRBJ1-5; no definite D call. The CDR3 loop spans 16 amino acids. V was cut by 3 bases and J by 0 bases, with 12 bases left in between. Germline CDR1 is KGHSH and CDR2 is LQKENI. CDR3 bases: TGTGCCAGCTCACCCCTCGGGAAGAATAGCAATCAGCCCCAGCATTTT. Amino acid sequence: CASSPLGKNSNQPQHF. The variable domain in full, with the rest retrieved from reference TRBV18 and TRBJ1-5, is NAGVMQNPRHLVRRRGQEARLRCSPMKGHSHVYWYRQLPEEGLKFMVYLQKENIIDESGMPKERFSAEFPKEGPSILRIQQVVRGDSAAYFCASSPLGKNSNQPQHFGDGTRLSIL.

The chain employs TRBV11-2 and TRBJ2-5, with TRBD1 matching over 8 bases. V trimming: 0 bases; J trimming: 2 bases; junction bases outside the gene matches: 11. The V gene's germline CDR1 is SGHAT and CDR2 FQNNGV. The length of the CDR3 is 18 residues. CDR3 sequence (DNA): TGTGCCAGCAGCTTAGAACAGGGGGTTGGGGGGCATCAAGAGACCCAGTACTTC. Translation: CASSLEQGVGGHQETQYF.

The chain recombines TRBV9 with TRBJ2-7; a possible D gene is TRBD1 (5 bases). CDR1 and CDR2 from the germline V gene are SGDLS and YYNGEE. Trimming shortened V by 4 bases and J by 0 bases, and 11 bases separated the two germline ends. The CDR3 extends over 14 amino acids. CDR3 region: CASSPRQSSYEQYF. The CDR3 bases are TGTGCCAGCAGCCCAAGACAGAGCTCCTACGAGCAGTACTTC.

This clone was recorded a few times. The gene calls are TRBV19 and TRBJ2-5; D gene ambiguous. The CDR3 has 11 residues. Germline assignment: CDR1 LNHDA and CDR2 SQIVND (reference sequence). Trimming removed 3 bases at V and 4 bases at J, with 3 bases between. The CDR3 is CASSMRETQYF. The CDR3 nucleotides read TGTGCCAGTAGTATGAGAGAGACCCAGTACTTC. The variable domain in full, with the rest retrieved from reference TRBV19 and TRBJ2-5, is DGGITQSPKYLFRKEGQNVTLSCEQNLNHDAMYWYRQDPGQGLRLIYYSQIVNDFQKGDIAEGYSVSREKKESFPLTVTSAQKNPTAFYLCASSMRETQYFGPGTRLLVL.

This chain joins TRBV9 and TRBJ1-6; tentatively, D is TRBD1 (6 bases). The CDR3 spans 15 residues. Germline CDR1 reads SGDLS; CDR2 reads YYNGEE. The V gene lost 4 bases and the J gene lost 6 bases, with 14 bases spanning the gap. The CDR3 protein is CASSLTGTSNSPLHF. The CDR3 coding sequence is TGTGCCAGCAGCTTAACCGGGACATCTAATTCACCCCTCCACTTT. Full variable domain (outside the CDR3, taken from reference TRBV9 and TRBJ1-6): DSGVTQTPKHLITATGQRVTLRCSPRSGDLSVYWYQQSLDQGLQFLIQYYNGEERAKGNILERFSAQQFPDLHSELNLSSLELGDSALYFCASSLTGTSNSPLHFGNGTRLTVT.

V gene TRBV12-5 combines with J gene TRBJ2-3; 7 nucleotides line up with TRBD1. The CDR3 is made up of 18 amino acids. The junction had 11 bases not matched to a gene; V was cut back by 2 bases and J by 0 bases. Germline CDR1 is LGHNT and CDR2 is FRNRAP. The CDR3 DNA reads TGTGCTAGTGGTTTGACCTACGACGGGACAGCTAGCACAGATACGCAGTATTTT. The encoded protein is CASGLTYDGTASTDTQYF.

The rearrangement joins TRBV11-2 to TRBJ1-2, with 7 bases aligning to TRBD1. V was pared by 6 bases and J by 6 bases, with 22 bases of the junction left unmatched. The CDR3 sequence is 18 residues long. In germline, CDR1 is SGHAT, CDR2 FQNNGV. DNA of the CDR3: TGTGCCAGCAGAAAAGGATCCGGGACAGCAGGGGACCGAGATGGCTACACCTTC. It is translated as CASRKGSGTAGDRDGYTF.

This clone was seen more than once but under ten times. The J gene is TRBJ1-6, the V gene TRBV5-5; D gene unclear. Germline CDR1 is SGHKS and CDR2 is YYEKEE (reference sequence). Trimming took off 0 bases at V and 0 bases at J, with 13 bases between the two ends. The CDR3 is made up of 18 amino acids. In nucleotides, the CDR3 is TGTGCCAGCAGCTTGGTTCTCTCAAGGAGCTCCTATAATTCACCCCTCCACTTT. Protein product: CASSLVLSRSSYNSPLHF.

The chain employs TRBV7-3 and TRBJ2-1, with 12 bases matching TRBD2. The CDR3 loop spans 15 amino acids. Germline CDR1 and CDR2: SGHTA and FQGTGA. V lost 5 bases to trimming and J lost 7 bases; unmatched junction nucleotides: 6. CDR3 protein: CASSETSGGGNEQFF. CDR3 nucleotides: TGTGCCAGCAGCGAGACTAGCGGGGGTGGTAATGAGCAGTTCTTC.

Only a few counts were recorded for this clone. This chain uses TRBV9 with TRBJ2-3, with D possibly matching TRBD1 (8 bases). V lost 0 bases to trimming and J lost 1 base, with 12 bases between them. In germline, CDR1 is SGDLS, CDR2 YYNGEE. This CDR3 comprises 16 residues. CDR3 nucleotides: TGTGCCAGCAGCGTAGGGGGGGGACAGGGCACAGATACGCAGTATTTT. It yields the protein CASSVGGGQGTDTQYF.

This clone was observed a few times. The rearrangement uses TRBV30 and TRBJ1-4; TRBD1 is a possible D gene (5 bases). Between the trimmed V and J ends, which lost 0 bases and 3 bases, there was a span of 11 bases. The CDR3 loop spans 15 amino acids. Germline V gene sequence: CDR1 GTSNPN, CDR2 SVGIG (reference sequence). DNA of the CDR3: TGTGCCTGGAGTGTAAGCAGGGTGGCTAATGAAAAACTGTTTTTT. Translated: CAWSVSRVANEKLFF.